The clone carrying this T cell receptor (beta chain) occurred many times. Its antigen is undetermined. The CDR3 covers 15 residues. Trimming left V 6 bases short and J 6 bases short, with 20 bases between. This entry comes from a study of identical twins. Study results and limitations: Out-of-frame alpha sequences common to twins were enriched for low generation probability. Insertions ran lower in abundant cord blood beta clonotypes, though not in memory repertoires.

Unique molecular identifiers were in the cDNA, with template-switch universal primer binding. One entry per CDR3 protein results from TCRdb running MiXCR on the 5' RACE reads. Here the sample spans a few hundred thousand distinct CDR3 sequences, under 12% being singletons. No donor was unhealthy or non-Caucasian. This receptor was identified in a man over 45 in good health. This chain connects TRBV12-3 or TRBV12-4 to TRBJ1-1; D unresolved. The sequencing sample was made of memory T cells sorted from blood. For the CDR3, the DNA is TGTGCCAGCAGCAATCCAACTACCCTAAGGGCTGAAGCTTTCTTT. Protein sequence: CASSNPTTLRAEAFF.